This TCR beta chain was observed in a study of blood T cells in healthy people across ages. Together with a sample-barcoded 5' primer, a J-beta primer mix was included in a second PCR lasting roughly 6 to 12 cycles. TCRdb itself ran the 5' RACE reads through MiXCR, one entry per CDR3 protein. Of 710,000 or so distinct CDR3 sequences listed, about 24% are singletons. The CDR3 is 16 residues long. The germline CDR1 and CDR2 sequences are DFQATT and SNEGSKA (reference sequence). The chain recombines TRBV20-1 with TRBJ2-7; TRBD2 matches 8 bases. The J call could be wrong; TRBJ2-1 is a better fit for the DNA end. This clonotype was obtained from a man aged 65 to 85 in good health. The sample was blood. The CDR3 region is CSAPLAGPLRGNEQFF. The CDR3 DNA reads as TGCAGTGCACCTCTAGCGGGCCCTCTCCGGGGCAATGAGCAGTTCTTC.